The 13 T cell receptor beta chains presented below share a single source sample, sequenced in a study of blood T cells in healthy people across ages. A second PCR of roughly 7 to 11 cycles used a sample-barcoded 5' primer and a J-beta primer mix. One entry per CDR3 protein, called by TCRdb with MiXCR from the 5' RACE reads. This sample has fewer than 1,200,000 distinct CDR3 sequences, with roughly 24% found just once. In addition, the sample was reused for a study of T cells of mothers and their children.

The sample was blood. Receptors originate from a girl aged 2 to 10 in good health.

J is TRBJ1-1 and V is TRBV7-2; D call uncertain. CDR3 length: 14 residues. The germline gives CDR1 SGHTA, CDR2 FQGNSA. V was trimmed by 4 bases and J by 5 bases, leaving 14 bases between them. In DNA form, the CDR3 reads TGTGCCAGCAGCTCGGTCACAAGTGGGACTGAAGCTTTCTTT. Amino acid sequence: CASSSVTSGTEAFF.

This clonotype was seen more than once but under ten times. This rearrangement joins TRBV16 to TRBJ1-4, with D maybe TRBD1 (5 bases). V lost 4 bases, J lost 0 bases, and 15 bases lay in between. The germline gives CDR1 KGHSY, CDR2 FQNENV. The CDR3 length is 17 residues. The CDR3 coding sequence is TGTGCCAGCAGCCCGCCCCCCGGACAAGCAACTAATGAAAAACTGTTTTTT. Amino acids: CASSPPPGQATNEKLFF. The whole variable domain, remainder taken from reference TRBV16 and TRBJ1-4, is GEEVAQTPKHLVRGEGQKAKLYCAPIKGHSYVFWYQQVLKNEFKFLISFQNENVFDETGMPKERFSAKCLPNSPCSLEIQATKLEDSAVYFCASSPPPGQATNEKLFFGSGTQLSVL.

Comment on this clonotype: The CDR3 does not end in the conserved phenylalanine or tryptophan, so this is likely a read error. In DNA form, the CDR3 reads TGCGCCAGCAGCTTGGTGGGGGCTGAGACCCAGTACCTC. Protein sequence: CASSLVGAETQYL. The V call is TRBV5-1, the J call TRBJ2-5, with a weak D call TRBD1 (6 bases). CDR1 SGHRS and CDR2 YFSETQ come from the germline V gene. The CDR3 sequence is 13 residues long. Deletions cut 0 bases from V and 5 bases from J, with 8 bases between.

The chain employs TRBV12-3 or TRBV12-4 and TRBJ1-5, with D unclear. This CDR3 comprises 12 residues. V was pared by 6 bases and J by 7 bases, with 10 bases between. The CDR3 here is CASSLHGQPQHF. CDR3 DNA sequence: TGTGCCAGCAGCCTTCACGGACAGCCCCAGCATTTT.

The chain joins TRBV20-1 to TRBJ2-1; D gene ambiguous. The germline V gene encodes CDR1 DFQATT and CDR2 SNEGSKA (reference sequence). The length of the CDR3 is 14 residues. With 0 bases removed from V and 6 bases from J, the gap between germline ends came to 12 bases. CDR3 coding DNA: TGCAGTGCTAGAGACCACCTAGTGCGCAATGAGCAGTTCTTC. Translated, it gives CSARDHLVRNEQFF.

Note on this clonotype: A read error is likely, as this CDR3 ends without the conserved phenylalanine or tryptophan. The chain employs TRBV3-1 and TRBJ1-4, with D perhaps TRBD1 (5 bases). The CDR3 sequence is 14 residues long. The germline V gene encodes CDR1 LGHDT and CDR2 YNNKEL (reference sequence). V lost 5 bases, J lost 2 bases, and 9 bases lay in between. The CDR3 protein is CASSGTFTNEKLFL. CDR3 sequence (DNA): TGTGCCAGCAGCGGGACGTTCACTAATGAAAAACTGTTTCTT.

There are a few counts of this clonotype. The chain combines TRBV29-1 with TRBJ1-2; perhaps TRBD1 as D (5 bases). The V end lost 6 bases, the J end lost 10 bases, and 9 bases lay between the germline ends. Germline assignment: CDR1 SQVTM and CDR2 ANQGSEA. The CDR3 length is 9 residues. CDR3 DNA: TGCAGCGTGGGGGATGACTACACCTTC. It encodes CSVGDDYTF.

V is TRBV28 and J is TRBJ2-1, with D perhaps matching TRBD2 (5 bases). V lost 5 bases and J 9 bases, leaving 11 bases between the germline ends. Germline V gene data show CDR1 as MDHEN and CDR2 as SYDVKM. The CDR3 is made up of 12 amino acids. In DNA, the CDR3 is TGTGCCAGCAGTCTTCGCCGGGGTGAGCAGTTCTTC. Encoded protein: CASSLRRGEQFF.

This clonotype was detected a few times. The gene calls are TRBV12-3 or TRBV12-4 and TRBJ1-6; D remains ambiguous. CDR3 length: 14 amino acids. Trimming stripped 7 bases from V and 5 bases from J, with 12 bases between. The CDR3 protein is CASTADGNNSPLHF. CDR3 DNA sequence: TGTGCCAGCACCGCGGACGGGAATAATTCACCCCTCCACTTT.

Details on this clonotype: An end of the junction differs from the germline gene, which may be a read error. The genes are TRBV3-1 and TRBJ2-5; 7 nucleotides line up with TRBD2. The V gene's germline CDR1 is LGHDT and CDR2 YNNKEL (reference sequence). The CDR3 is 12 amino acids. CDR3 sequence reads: CASSQEGGDPFF. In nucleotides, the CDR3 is TGTGCCAGCAGCCAAGAGGGGGGGGACCCGTTCTTC.

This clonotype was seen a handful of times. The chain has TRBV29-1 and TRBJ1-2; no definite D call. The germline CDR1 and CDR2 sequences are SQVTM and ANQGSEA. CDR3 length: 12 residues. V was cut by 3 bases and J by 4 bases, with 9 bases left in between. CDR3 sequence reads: CSVDGGFYGYTF. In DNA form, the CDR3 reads TGCAGCGTTGACGGAGGCTTCTATGGCTACACCTTC.

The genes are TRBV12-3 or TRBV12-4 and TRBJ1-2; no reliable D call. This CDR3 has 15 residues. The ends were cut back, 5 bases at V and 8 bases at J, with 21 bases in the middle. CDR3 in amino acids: CASSADVRPRGGYTF. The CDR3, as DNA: TGTGCCAGCAGTGCGGACGTAAGGCCCAGAGGAGGCTACACCTTC.

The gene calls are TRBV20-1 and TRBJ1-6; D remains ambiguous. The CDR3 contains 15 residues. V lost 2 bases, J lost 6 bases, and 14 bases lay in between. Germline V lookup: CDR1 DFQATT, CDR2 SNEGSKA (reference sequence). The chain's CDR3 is CSARLGDSPNSPLHF. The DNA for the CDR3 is TGCAGTGCTAGACTCGGGGATAGCCCTAATTCACCCCTCCACTTT.